Reported below is one T cell receptor (beta chain). Its antigen remains unidentified. The sample is drawn from a study of T cells after yellow fever vaccination. Study conclusions and caveats: Post-booster samples contained most primary-vaccination clones (more than 95% CD4, less than 90% CD8).

TCRdb reprocessed the 5' RACE reads with MiXCR, giving one entry per CDR3 protein. The sample holds 310,000 or so distinct CDR3 sequences, more than 3% seen once. The CDR3 extends over 14 amino acids. Trimming took 1 base from V and 6 from J, leaving 10 bases between them. This sequence was found in a man between 18 and 29 years old who received the YFV17D yellow fever vaccine. The V gene is TRBV12-3 or TRBV12-4, the J gene TRBJ1-5, with D maybe TRBD1 (6 bases). The sequencing used PBMCs, collected on the day of the yellow fever booster vaccination. The CDR3 DNA sequence: TGTGCCAGCAGTTTAGAGGGGGAGCGTCAGCCCCAGCATTTT. Residues: CASSLEGERQPQHF.